The rows below give T cell receptor beta chains drawn from one sample of a study of identifying expanded T cells in peripheral blood. Profiled with immunoSEQ multiplex PCR; TCRdb holds only in-frame clones, not every one. There are over 100,000 clones in the sample; 88% occur only once, and 13% to 15% lies in the top ten. Sample: blood. The receptor set was obtained from a person aged 18 to 75 in good health. CDR3s include the opening cysteine and the closing phenylalanine or tryptophan. D genes are given only for firm matches. Expanded clones get a size class; other rows say once, few or many, or leave the size out.

d_gene: TRBD1
abundance: .
v_gene: TRBV6-6
j_gene: TRBJ1-2
CDR3nt: TGTGCCAGCAGTTACTTTGGGACAGGGTCTGGCTACACCTTC
CDR3aa: CASSYFGTGSGYTF

d_gene: TRBD2
abundance: .
v_gene: TRBV5-3
j_gene: TRBJ2-6
CDR3nt: TGTGCCAGAAGCGGGCAGGGACTATCTGGGGCCAACGTCCTGACTTTC
CDR3aa: CARSGQGLSGANVLTF

d_gene: .
abundance: .
v_gene: TRBV12-5
j_gene: TRBJ2-7
CDR3nt: TGTGCTAGTGGCCTGGGATACGGAGGATCCTACGAGCAGTACTTC
CDR3aa: CASGLGYGGSYEQYF

d_gene: TRBD2
abundance: .
v_gene: TRBV2
j_gene: TRBJ2-7
CDR3nt: TGTGCCAGCAGTGAAAGGCTAGCGGGAGGGTATTCCTACGAGCAGTACTTC
CDR3aa: CASSERLAGGYSYEQYF

d_gene: .
abundance: .
v_gene: TRBV5-1
j_gene: TRBJ2-3
CDR3nt: TGCGCCAGCAGCTTGGAGGGGCCATACACAGATACGCAGTATTTT
CDR3aa: CASSLEGPYTDTQYF

d_gene: .
abundance: .
v_gene: TRBV9
j_gene: TRBJ2-7
CDR3nt: TGTGCCAGCAGCGTAGAGTGGCAGGGGACCGAGCAGTACTTC
CDR3aa: CASSVEWQGTEQYF

d_gene: .
abundance: .
v_gene: TRBV18
j_gene: TRBJ1-2
CDR3nt: TGTGCCAGCTCACCGGGGGACTTCCCTGGCTACACCTTC
CDR3aa: CASSPGDFPGYTF

d_gene: .
abundance: once
v_gene: TRBV28
j_gene: TRBJ2-7
CDR3nt: TGTGCCAGCAGTTGGGGGGCGCGGGAGCAGTACTTC
CDR3aa: CASSWGAREQYF

d_gene: TRBD1
abundance: .
v_gene: TRBV7-6
j_gene: TRBJ1-4
CDR3nt: TGTGCCAGCAGCTATCGGACAGGGGGCGAAAAACTGTTTTTT
CDR3aa: CASSYRTGGEKLFF

d_gene: .
abundance: .
v_gene: TRBV10-2
j_gene: TRBJ1-1
CDR3nt: TGCGCCAGCAGTGAGTTCCAGGGTACTGAAGCTTTCTTT
CDR3aa: CASSEFQGTEAFF

d_gene: .
abundance: .
v_gene: TRBV7-9
j_gene: TRBJ2-7
CDR3nt: TGTGCCAGCAGCTACTCACAGGGAGACGAGCAGTACTTC
CDR3aa: CASSYSQGDEQYF

d_gene: .
abundance: .
v_gene: TRBV6-1
j_gene: TRBJ1-1
CDR3nt: TGTGCCAGCAGTGCCCCACGTCACAGGGAAAGCCTTGACACTGAAGCTTTCTTT
CDR3aa: CASSAPRHRESLDTEAFF

d_gene: .
abundance: .
v_gene: TRBV7-3
j_gene: TRBJ2-3
CDR3nt: TGTGCCAGCAGCTTTTCCGACGCAGATACGCAGTATTTT
CDR3aa: CASSFSDADTQYF

d_gene: TRBD1
abundance: .
v_gene: TRBV7-3
j_gene: TRBJ1-3
CDR3nt: TGTGCCAGCAGCCAGGGGGCTGGAAACACCATATATTTT
CDR3aa: CASSQGAGNTIYF

d_gene: .
abundance: once
v_gene: TRBV5-4
j_gene: TRBJ2-4
CDR3nt: TGTGCCAGCAGCTTGGGCCAGGGGAACATTCAGTACTTC
CDR3aa: CASSLGQGNIQYF

d_gene: TRBD2
abundance: .
v_gene: TRBV12-5
j_gene: TRBJ2-5
CDR3nt: TGTGCTAGTGGTCCGGCCGGGACTAGCGGGGGAGAGACCCAGTACTTC
CDR3aa: CASGPAGTSGGETQYF

d_gene: .
abundance: few
v_gene: TRBV4-1
j_gene: TRBJ2-7
CDR3nt: TGCGCCAGCAGCCAAGTCGATGTCTCCTACGAGCAGTACTTC
CDR3aa: CASSQVDVSYEQYF

d_gene: TRBD2
abundance: once
v_gene: TRBV6-4
j_gene: TRBJ2-1
CDR3nt: TGTGCCAGCAGCGATCGACTAGCGGGAGTCAATGAGCAGTTCTTC
CDR3aa: CASSDRLAGVNEQFF

d_gene: TRBD1
abundance: once
v_gene: TRBV4-2
j_gene: TRBJ2-1
CDR3nt: TGTGCCAGCAGCCAATCCCATTCCCCCCAGGGGGCCGGGGAGCAGTTCTTC
CDR3aa: CASSQSHSPQGAGEQFF

d_gene: TRBD2
abundance: .
v_gene: TRBV9
j_gene: TRBJ2-3
CDR3nt: TGTGCCAGCAGCACCATAGCGGGGCCGTACACAGATACGCAGTATTTT
CDR3aa: CASSTIAGPYTDTQYF

d_gene: .
abundance: .
v_gene: TRBV6-1
j_gene: TRBJ2-7
CDR3nt: TGTGCCAGCAGTGATCAGTCCATTAGCGGCACCTACGAGCAGTACTTC
CDR3aa: CASSDQSISGTYEQYF

d_gene: TRBD2
abundance: .
v_gene: TRBV25-1
j_gene: TRBJ2-1
CDR3nt: TGTGCCAGCAGTGACCCACGGTGGCTAGCGGGCAATGAGCAGTTCTTC
CDR3aa: CASSDPRWLAGNEQFF

d_gene: .
abundance: .
v_gene: TRBV5-1
j_gene: TRBJ1-1
CDR3nt: TGCGCCAGCAGCAGGCAGGGGAACACTGAAGCTTTCTTT
CDR3aa: CASSRQGNTEAFF

d_gene: TRBD1
abundance: .
v_gene: TRBV5-8
j_gene: TRBJ2-1
CDR3nt: TGTGCCAGCAGCCGCCGGGACAGGGAATACAATGAGCAGTTCTTC
CDR3aa: CASSRRDREYNEQFF

d_gene: .
abundance: .
v_gene: TRBV6-5
j_gene: TRBJ1-2
CDR3nt: TGTGCCAGCAGTTACCTGAAAAGTGGACATGTCAGCTACACCTTC
CDR3aa: CASSYLKSGHVSYTF

d_gene: .
abundance: once
v_gene: TRBV7-8
j_gene: TRBJ1-2
CDR3nt: TGTGCCAGCAGCTTAGCAGGGTCTGGCGGCTACACCTTC
CDR3aa: CASSLAGSGGYTF

d_gene: TRBD1
abundance: .
v_gene: TRBV25-1
j_gene: TRBJ2-1
CDR3nt: TGTGCCAGCAGTGAAGAAGGGACAGGGTACAATGAGCAGTTCTTC
CDR3aa: CASSEEGTGYNEQFF

d_gene: .
abundance: .
v_gene: TRBV5-1
j_gene: TRBJ1-1
CDR3nt: TGCGCCAGCGGATACCTGTACACTGAAGCTTTCTTT
CDR3aa: CASGYLYTEAFF

d_gene: TRBD2
abundance: .
v_gene: TRBV7-9
j_gene: TRBJ2-1
CDR3nt: TGTGCCAGCAGCCAGGGACTAGCGGGAGTGTTCTTC
CDR3aa: CASSQGLAGVFF

d_gene: .
abundance: .
v_gene: TRBV7-9
j_gene: TRBJ2-7
CDR3nt: TGTGCCAGCAGCTCCGACGGCACCTACGAGCAGTACTTC
CDR3aa: CASSSDGTYEQYF

d_gene: TRBD1
abundance: once
v_gene: TRBV2
j_gene: TRBJ2-7
CDR3nt: TGTGCCAGCAGTGAACGGGACAGGGGTCATTACGAGCAGTACTTC
CDR3aa: CASSERDRGHYEQYF

d_gene: TRBD2
abundance: .
v_gene: TRBV29-1
j_gene: TRBJ2-7
CDR3nt: TGCAGCGTTGCGGTTAGCGGGGGCTACGAGCAGTACTTC
CDR3aa: CSVAVSGGYEQYF

d_gene: .
abundance: .
v_gene: TRBV7-3
j_gene: TRBJ2-5
CDR3nt: TGTGCCAGCAGCTTAATGGCAGGGAATGCGGAGACCCAGTACTTC
CDR3aa: CASSLMAGNAETQYF

d_gene: TRBD1
abundance: .
v_gene: TRBV29-1
j_gene: TRBJ2-3
CDR3nt: TGCAGCGTTGACCCGGACAGGGATAGCACAGATACGCAGTATTTT
CDR3aa: CSVDPDRDSTDTQYF

d_gene: TRBD1
abundance: .
v_gene: TRBV30
j_gene: TRBJ1-1
CDR3nt: TGTGCCTGCAAGGGACAGGAGAACACTGAAGCTTTCTTT
CDR3aa: CACKGQENTEAFF

d_gene: .
abundance: few
v_gene: TRBV2
j_gene: TRBJ1-4
CDR3nt: TGTGCCAGCAAGCACAGGGACTGGGATGAAAAACTGTTTTTT
CDR3aa: CASKHRDWDEKLFF

d_gene: .
abundance: .
v_gene: TRBV7-3
j_gene: TRBJ2-5
CDR3nt: TGTGCCAGCAGCACCGGCCCTCAAGAGACCCAGTACTTC
CDR3aa: CASSTGPQETQYF

d_gene: .
abundance: .
v_gene: TRBV29-1
j_gene: TRBJ2-7
CDR3nt: TGCAGCGTGGCACACAGGAGGGTTGGCGGCTACGAGCAGTACTTC
CDR3aa: CSVAHRRVGGYEQYF

d_gene: TRBD1
abundance: .
v_gene: TRBV6-5
j_gene: TRBJ1-4
CDR3nt: TGTGCCAGCGGTGCCGACGGGACAGCTAATGAAAAACTGTTTTTT
CDR3aa: CASGADGTANEKLFF

d_gene: .
abundance: .
v_gene: TRBV28
j_gene: TRBJ1-2
CDR3nt: TGTGCCAGCAGTAAGGGGAGAGGCTACACCTTC
CDR3aa: CASSKGRGYTF

d_gene: .
abundance: .
v_gene: TRBV5-1
j_gene: TRBJ2-1
CDR3nt: TGCGCCAGCAGCAATGCCTGGGACAACAATGAGCAGTTCTTC
CDR3aa: CASSNAWDNNEQFF

d_gene: TRBD1
abundance: .
v_gene: TRBV6-1
j_gene: TRBJ2-1
CDR3nt: TGTGCCAGCAGTGAGGACAGGTGGAGCAACAATGAGCAGTTCTTC
CDR3aa: CASSEDRWSNNEQFF

d_gene: TRBD2
abundance: .
v_gene: TRBV7-8
j_gene: TRBJ2-1
CDR3nt: TGTGCCAGCAGATCATATAGCGGGGGGCCCTACAATGAGCAGTTCTTC
CDR3aa: CASRSYSGGPYNEQFF

d_gene: .
abundance: .
v_gene: TRBV19
j_gene: TRBJ1-1
CDR3nt: TGTGCCAGTAGTATAGGGTCCGCCCCCGGGCCTGAAGCTTTCTTT
CDR3aa: CASSIGSAPGPEAFF

d_gene: .
abundance: .
v_gene: TRBV25-1
j_gene: TRBJ2-7
CDR3nt: TGTGCCAGCAGTGAATCTGGATACGAGCAGTACTTC
CDR3aa: CASSESGYEQYF

d_gene: .
abundance: once
v_gene: TRBV4-2
j_gene: TRBJ2-7
CDR3nt: TGTGCCAGCAGCCAAGACCAACAGCCGTCGGTGGAGCAGTACTTC
CDR3aa: CASSQDQQPSVEQYF